The 4 T cell receptor beta chains below come from one sample, sequenced in a study of human T cells and chemical hapten exposure (dated by TCRdb to the early 2020s). Total RNA was extracted from unfractionated whole blood that had been collected in Tempus Blood RNA tubes. The method was 5' RACE. These reads were obtained on an Illumina MiSeq. In-frame beta chains were kept once TCRdb had trimmed the public reads at Q25 with fastp and called clones with MiXCR. Each entry merges the rows of one CDR3 protein and shows their most common DNA and genes. The sample includes some 150,000 distinct CDR3 sequences, with around 4% observed a single time. The ten largest clones take up roughly 1.4% of the sample. The origin of the receptors is a female donor in good health.

The chain uses TRBV7-9 and TRBJ2-1; 9 bases match TRBD2. Germline V CDR1 and CDR2: SEHNR, FQNEAQ (reference sequence). With V trimmed by 1 base and J by 4 bases, 14 bases remained unmatched. CDR3 length equals 19 residues. The CDR3 spells CASSLVLERGATLYNEQFF. For the CDR3, the DNA is TGTGCCAGCAGCTTAGTTTTGGAGCGGGGGGCCACCCTTTACAATGAGCAGTTCTTC.

This clonotype appeared many times. The genes are TRBV5-5 and TRBJ2-2; 9 positions agree with TRBD1. Germline-derived CDR1 and CDR2 are SGHKS and YYEKEE (reference sequence). The CDR3 extends over 17 amino acids. Trimming cost V 4 bases and J 4 bases; bases outside gene matches: 11. This chain's CDR3 is CASSRRDREIRTGELFF. The CDR3 DNA is TGTGCCAGCAGCCGACGGGACAGGGAAATACGCACCGGGGAGCTGTTTTTT.

This clonotype was counted many times. The rearrangement links TRBV29-1 to TRBJ1-2; tentatively, D is TRBD1 (5 bases). There are 16 residues in the CDR3. Germline assignment: CDR1 SQVTM and CDR2 ANQGSEA. Trimming pared 6 bases from V and 2 bases from J, leaving 22 bases between. CDR3 protein: CSVAPRGEGANYGYTF. CDR3 DNA: TGCAGCGTCGCCCCGCGCGGGGAAGGGGCAAACTATGGCTACACCTTC.

This clonotype was detected ten times or more. This sequence joins TRBV29-1 and TRBJ1-1; D unclear. This CDR3 spans 13 amino acids. Trimming pared 6 bases from V and 6 bases from J, leaving 17 bases between. From germline, CDR1 is SQVTM and CDR2 ANQGSEA. The CDR3 nucleotides read TGCAGCGTGGGGATCCGATCCAATTCTGAAGCTTTCTTT. This codes for CSVGIRSNSEAFF. Using reference TRBV29-1 and TRBJ1-1 for the parts outside the CDR3, the full variable domain is SAVISQKPSRDICQRGTSLTIQCQVDSQVTMMFWYRQQPGQSLTLIATANQGSEATYESGFVIDKFPISRPNLTFSTLTVSNMSPEDSSIYLCSVGIRSNSEAFFGQGTRLTVV.